There are a few counts of the clone carrying this T cell receptor (beta chain). The sample is drawn from a study of control samples from healthy donors and cancer patients. Germline V gene data show CDR1 as KGHSY and CDR2 as FQNENV. V was pared by 0 bases and J by 5 bases, with 7 bases of the junction left unmatched. This CDR3 has 17 amino acids. Repertoires were generated with immunoSEQ multiplex PCR, while TCRdb's copy carries only in-frame clones and drops some. The table includes 70,000 to 75,000 clones, roughly 87% detected once. The sequence was obtained from a woman between 50 and 59 years old in good health. The chain uses TRBV16 and TRBJ1-5, with 10 bases lining up with TRBD1. The sequenced sample consisted of blood. The CDR3 region has the DNA TGTGCCAGCAGCCAATCGGGGGACAGGGGTGAGGATCAGCCCCAGCATTTT. Protein product: CASSQSGDRGEDQPQHF.